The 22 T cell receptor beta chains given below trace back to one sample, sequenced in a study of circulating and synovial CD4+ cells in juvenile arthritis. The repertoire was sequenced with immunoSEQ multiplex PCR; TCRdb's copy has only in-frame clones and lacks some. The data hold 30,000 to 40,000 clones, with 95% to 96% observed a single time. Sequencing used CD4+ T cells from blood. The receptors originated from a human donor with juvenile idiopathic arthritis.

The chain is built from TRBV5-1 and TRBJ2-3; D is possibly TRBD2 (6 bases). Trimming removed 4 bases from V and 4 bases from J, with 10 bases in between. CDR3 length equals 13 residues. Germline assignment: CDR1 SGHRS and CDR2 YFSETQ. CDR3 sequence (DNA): TGCGCCAGCAGCCCCGGGACTCCAGATACGCAGTATTTT. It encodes CASSPGTPDTQYF.

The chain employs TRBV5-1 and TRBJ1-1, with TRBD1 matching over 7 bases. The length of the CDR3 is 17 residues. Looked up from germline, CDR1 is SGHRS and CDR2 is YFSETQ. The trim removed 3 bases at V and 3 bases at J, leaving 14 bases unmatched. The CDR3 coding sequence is TGCGCCAGCAGCTCTCACACCATGACAGGGCCCTACACTGAAGCTTTCTTT. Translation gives CASSSHTMTGPYTEAFF.

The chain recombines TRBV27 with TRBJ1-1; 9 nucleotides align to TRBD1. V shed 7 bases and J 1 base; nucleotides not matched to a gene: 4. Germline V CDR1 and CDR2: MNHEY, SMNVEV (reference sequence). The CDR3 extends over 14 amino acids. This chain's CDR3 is CASIRDRANTEAFF. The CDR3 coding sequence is TGTGCCAGCATTAGGGACAGGGCGAACACTGAAGCTTTCTTT.

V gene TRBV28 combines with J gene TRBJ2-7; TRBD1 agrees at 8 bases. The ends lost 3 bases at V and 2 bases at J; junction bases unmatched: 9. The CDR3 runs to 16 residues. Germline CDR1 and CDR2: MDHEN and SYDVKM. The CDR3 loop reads CASSLGTGLRTYEQYF. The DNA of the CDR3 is TGTGCCAGCAGTTTGGGGACAGGTCTTCGTACCTACGAGCAGTACTTC.

DNA of the CDR3: TGTGCCAGCAGACAAAGCGGGCAACAAGAGACCCAGTACTTC. Amino acid sequence: CASRQSGQQETQYF. The rearrangement joins TRBV7-2 to TRBJ2-5, with TRBD2 as a possible D gene (6 bases). V lost 6 bases and J lost 2, with 13 bases in between. The CDR3 runs 14 residues. Germline V lookup: CDR1 SGHTA, CDR2 FQGNSA.

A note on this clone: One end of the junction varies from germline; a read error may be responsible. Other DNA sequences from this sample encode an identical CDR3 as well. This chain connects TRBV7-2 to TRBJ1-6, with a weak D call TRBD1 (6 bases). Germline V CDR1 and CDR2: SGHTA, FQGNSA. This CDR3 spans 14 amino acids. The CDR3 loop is CASSLGQVNSPLHF. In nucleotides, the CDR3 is TGTGCCAGCAGCTTAGGACAGGTCAATTCCCCCCTCCACTTT.

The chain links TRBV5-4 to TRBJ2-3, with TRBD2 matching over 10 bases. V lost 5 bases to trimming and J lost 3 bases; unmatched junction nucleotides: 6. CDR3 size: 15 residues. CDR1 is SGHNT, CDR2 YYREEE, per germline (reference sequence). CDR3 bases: TGTGCCAGCAGTACCCTAGCGGGAGAAACAGATACGCAGTATTTT. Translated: CASSTLAGETDTQYF.

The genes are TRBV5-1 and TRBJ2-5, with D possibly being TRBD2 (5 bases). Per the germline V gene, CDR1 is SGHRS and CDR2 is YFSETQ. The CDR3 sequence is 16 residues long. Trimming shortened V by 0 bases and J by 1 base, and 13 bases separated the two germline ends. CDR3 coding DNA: TGCGCCAGCAGCTTGGGAGGCTCGGGGAGCCAAGAGACCCAGTACTTC. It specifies CASSLGGSGSQETQYF.

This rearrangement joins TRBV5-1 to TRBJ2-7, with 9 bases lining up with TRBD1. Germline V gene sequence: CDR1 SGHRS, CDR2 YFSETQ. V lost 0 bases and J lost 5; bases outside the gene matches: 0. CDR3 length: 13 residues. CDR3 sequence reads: CASSLGQGDEQYF. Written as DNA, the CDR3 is TGCGCCAGCAGCTTGGGACAGGGGGACGAGCAGTACTTC.

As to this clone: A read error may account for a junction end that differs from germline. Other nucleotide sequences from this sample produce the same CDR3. Here the CDR3 reads CACSERNNSPLHF. DNA for the CDR3: TGTGCCTGTTCGGAGCGGAATAATTCCCCCCTCCACTTT. The chain employs TRBV30 and TRBJ1-6; D not certain. This CDR3 contains 13 residues. The germline V gene encodes CDR1 GTSNPN and CDR2 SVGIG (reference sequence).

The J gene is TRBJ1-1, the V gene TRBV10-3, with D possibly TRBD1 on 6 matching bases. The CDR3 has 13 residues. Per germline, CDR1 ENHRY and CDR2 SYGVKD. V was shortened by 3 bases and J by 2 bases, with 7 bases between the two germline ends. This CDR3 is CAISDRGNTEAFF. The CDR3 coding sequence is TGTGCCATCAGTGACAGGGGAAACACTGAAGCTTTCTTT.

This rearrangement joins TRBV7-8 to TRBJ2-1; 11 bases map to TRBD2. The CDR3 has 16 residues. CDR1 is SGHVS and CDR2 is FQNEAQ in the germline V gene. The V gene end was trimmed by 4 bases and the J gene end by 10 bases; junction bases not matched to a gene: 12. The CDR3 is CASSSNIAGGPGEQFF. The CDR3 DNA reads TGTGCCAGCAGCTCCAATATAGCGGGGGGGCCTGGAGAGCAGTTCTTC. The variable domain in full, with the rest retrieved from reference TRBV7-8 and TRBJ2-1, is GAGVSQSPRYKVAKRGQDVALRCDPISGHVSLFWYQQALGQGPEFLTYFQNEAQLDKSGLPSDRFFAERPEGSVSTLKIQRTQQEDSAVYLCASSSNIAGGPGEQFFGPGTRLTVL.

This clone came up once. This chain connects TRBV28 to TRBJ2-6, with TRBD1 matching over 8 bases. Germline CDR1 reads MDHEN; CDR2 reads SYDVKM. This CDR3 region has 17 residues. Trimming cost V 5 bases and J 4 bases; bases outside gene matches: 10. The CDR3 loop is CASSARGLYSGANVLTF. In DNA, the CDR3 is TGTGCCAGCAGTGCCAGGGGGCTTTATTCCGGGGCCAACGTCCTGACTTTC.

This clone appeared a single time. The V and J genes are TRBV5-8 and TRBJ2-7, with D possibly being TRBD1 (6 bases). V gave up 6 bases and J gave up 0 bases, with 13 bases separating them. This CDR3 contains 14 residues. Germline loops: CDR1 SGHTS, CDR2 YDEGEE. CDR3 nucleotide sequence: TGTGCCAGCACCCTCACAGGGATCTCCTACGAGCAGTACTTC. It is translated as CASTLTGISYEQYF.

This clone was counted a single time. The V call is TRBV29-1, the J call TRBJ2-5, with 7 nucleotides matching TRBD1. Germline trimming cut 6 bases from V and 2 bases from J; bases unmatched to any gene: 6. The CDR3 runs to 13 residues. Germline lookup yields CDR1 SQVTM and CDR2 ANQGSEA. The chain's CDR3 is CSVKGAFQETQYF. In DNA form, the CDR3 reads TGCAGCGTCAAGGGGGCATTTCAAGAGACCCAGTACTTC.

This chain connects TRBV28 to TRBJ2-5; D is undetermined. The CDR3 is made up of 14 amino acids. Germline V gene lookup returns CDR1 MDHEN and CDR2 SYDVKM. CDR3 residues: CATNSQNRQETQYF. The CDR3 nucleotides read TGTGCTACAAACAGTCAGAACCGCCAAGAGACCCAGTACTTC.

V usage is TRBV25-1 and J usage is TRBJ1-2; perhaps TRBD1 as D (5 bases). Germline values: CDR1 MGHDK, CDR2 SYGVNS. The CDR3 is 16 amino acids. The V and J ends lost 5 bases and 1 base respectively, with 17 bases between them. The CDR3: CASSPLKLDSNYGYTF. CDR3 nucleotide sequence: TGTGCCAGCAGTCCCCTCAAACTCGACAGTAACTATGGCTACACCTTC.

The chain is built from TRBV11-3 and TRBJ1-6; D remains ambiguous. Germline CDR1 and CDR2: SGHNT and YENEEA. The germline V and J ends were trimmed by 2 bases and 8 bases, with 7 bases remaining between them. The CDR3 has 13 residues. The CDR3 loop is CASSLFSHSPLHF. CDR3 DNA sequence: TGTGCCAGCAGCTTATTTTCTCATTCACCCCTCCACTTT.

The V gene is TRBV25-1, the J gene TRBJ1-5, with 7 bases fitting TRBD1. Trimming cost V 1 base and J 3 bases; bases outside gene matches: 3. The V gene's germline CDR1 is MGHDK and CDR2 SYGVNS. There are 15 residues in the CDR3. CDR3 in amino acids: CASSESDRSNQPQHF. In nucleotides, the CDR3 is TGTGCCAGCAGTGAATCGGACAGGTCCAATCAGCCCCAGCATTTT.

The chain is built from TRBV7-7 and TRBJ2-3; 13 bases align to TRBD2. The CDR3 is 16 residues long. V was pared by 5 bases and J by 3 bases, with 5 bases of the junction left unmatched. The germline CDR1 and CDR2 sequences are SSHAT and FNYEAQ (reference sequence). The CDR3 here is CASSRGLAGATDTQYF. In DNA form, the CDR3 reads TGTGCCAGCAGCCGCGGACTAGCGGGGGCGACAGATACGCAGTATTTT.

CDR3 in amino acids: CASSLTGKDSNTGELFF. CDR3 bases: TGTGCCAGCAGCTTAACAGGGAAGGATTCGAACACCGGGGAGCTGTTTTTT. This chain connects TRBV7-9 to TRBJ2-2, with a possible D match to TRBD1 (6 bases). V was clipped by 2 bases and J by 0 bases, with 13 bases between them. The germline CDR1 and CDR2 sequences are SEHNR and FQNEAQ (reference sequence). This CDR3 has 17 amino acids.

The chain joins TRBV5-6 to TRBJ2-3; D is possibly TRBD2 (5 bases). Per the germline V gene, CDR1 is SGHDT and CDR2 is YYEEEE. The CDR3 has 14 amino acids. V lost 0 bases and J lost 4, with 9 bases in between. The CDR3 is CASSLAGSADTQYF. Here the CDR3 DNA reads TGTGCCAGCAGCTTGGCGGGGAGTGCAGATACGCAGTATTTT.